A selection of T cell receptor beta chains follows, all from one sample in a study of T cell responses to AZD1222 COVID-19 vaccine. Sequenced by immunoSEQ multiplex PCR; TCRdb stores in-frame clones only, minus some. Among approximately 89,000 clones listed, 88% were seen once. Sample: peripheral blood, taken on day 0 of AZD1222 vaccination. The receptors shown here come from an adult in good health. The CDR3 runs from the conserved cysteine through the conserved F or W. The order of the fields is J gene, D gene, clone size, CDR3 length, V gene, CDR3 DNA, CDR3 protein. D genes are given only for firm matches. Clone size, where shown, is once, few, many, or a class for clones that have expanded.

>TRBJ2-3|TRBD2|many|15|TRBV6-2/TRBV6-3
TGTGCCAGCAGTTACACTAGCGGGGGGGCAGATACGCAGTATTTT
CASSYTSGGADTQYF
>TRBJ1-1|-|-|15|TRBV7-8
TGTGCCAGCAGCCCCCCCAACGAACTCCTGGGTGAAGCTTTCTTT
CASSPPNELLGEAFF
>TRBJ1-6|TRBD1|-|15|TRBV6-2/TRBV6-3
TGTGCCAGCAGTTACCCGGGACAGACTAATTCACCCCTCCACTTT
CASSYPGQTNSPLHF
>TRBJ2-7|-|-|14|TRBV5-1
TGCGCCAGCAGCTTGGCCGGCAGGGTCTACGAGCAGTACTTC
CASSLAGRVYEQYF
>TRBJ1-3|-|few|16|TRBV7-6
TGTGCCAGCAGCTTAGGGGTAGCTCTCTCTGGAAACACCATATATTTT
CASSLGVALSGNTIYF
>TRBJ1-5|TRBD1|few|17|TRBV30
TGTGCCTGGCAGCCGGGACAGGGTTATATTTGGGATCAGCCCCAGCATTTT
CAWQPGQGYIWDQPQHF
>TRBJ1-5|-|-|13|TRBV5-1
TGCGCCAGCAGCTGGGACGGTGGTCAGCCCCAGCATTTT
CASSWDGGQPQHF
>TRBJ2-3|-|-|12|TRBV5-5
TGTGCCAGCAGCTTGGGTTTCGGTACGCAGTATTTT
CASSLGFGTQYF
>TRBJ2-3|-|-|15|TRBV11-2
TGTGCCAGCAGCTATACGGGGGCGATCACAGATACGCAGTATTTT
CASSYTGAITDTQYF
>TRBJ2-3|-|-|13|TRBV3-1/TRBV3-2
TGTGCCAGCAGCCAAGATTACTACCATACGCAGTATTTT
CASSQDYYHTQYF
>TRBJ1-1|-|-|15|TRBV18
TGTGCCAGCTCACCAGACCAGAGGGCGTCCGCTGAAGCTTTCTTT
CASSPDQRASAEAFF
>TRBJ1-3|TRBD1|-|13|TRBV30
TGTGCCTGGATCCGGACAGGCCGAAACACCATATATTTT
CAWIRTGRNTIYF
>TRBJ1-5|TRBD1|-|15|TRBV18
TGTGCCAGCTCACTCTCGGACAGGGGCAATCAGCCCCAGCATTTT
CASSLSDRGNQPQHF
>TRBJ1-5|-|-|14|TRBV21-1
TGTGCCAGCAGCAACGGACAGGGCGGTCAGCCCCAGCATTTT
CASSNGQGGQPQHF
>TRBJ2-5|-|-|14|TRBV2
TGTGCCAGCTACATGGACGGGCGAGGGGAGACCCAGTACTTC
CASYMDGRGETQYF
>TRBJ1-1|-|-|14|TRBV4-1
TGCGCCAGCAGCCAAGAGGAGGGGGACACTGAAGCTTTCTTT
CASSQEEGDTEAFF
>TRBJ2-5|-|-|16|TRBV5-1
TGCGCCAGCAGCTTTTCGTACGGTGGCTTTAGAGAGACCCAGTACTTC
CASSFSYGGFRETQYF